The 15 T cell receptor beta chains presented below share a single source sample, sequenced in a study of PD-1 blockade in classical Hodgkin lymphoma. Brentuximab vedotin exposure varied, and every patient relapsed after autologous stem cell transplantation. Profiled with immunoSEQ multiplex PCR; TCRdb holds only in-frame clones, not every one. The table lists 90,000 to 100,000 clones, roughly 76% of them singletons, with under 20% in the top ten. The starting material was peripheral blood mononuclear cells (PBMCs), obtained before the second cycle of nivolumab. These receptor sequences come from a human donor with classical Hodgkin lymphoma.

About this clone: Other DNA sequences in this specimen translate into the identical CDR3. The rearrangement uses TRBV15 and TRBJ1-1; a possible D gene is TRBD1 (5 bases). Germline assignment: CDR1 LNHNV and CDR2 YYDKDF (reference sequence). Trimming left V 5 bases short and J 1 base short, with 8 bases between. The length of the CDR3 is 13 residues. The CDR3 spells CATSADRNTEAFF. As DNA, the CDR3 is TGTGCCACCAGCGCCGACAGGAACACTGAAGCTTTCTTT.

This chain uses TRBV7-6 with TRBJ2-2; D remains unclear. Trimming left V 8 bases short and J 6 bases short, with 10 bases between. The CDR3 is made up of 12 amino acids. Per the germline V gene, CDR1 is SGHVS and CDR2 is FNYEAQ. The CDR3 nucleotides are TGTGCCAGCGGGCCAAACGCCGGGGAGCTGTTTTTT. Its translation is CASGPNAGELFF.

J is TRBJ1-2 and V is TRBV27; the match to TRBD1 covers 7 bases. Trimming took 5 bases from V and 4 from J; bases not matched to a gene: 1. The germline V gene encodes CDR1 MNHEY and CDR2 SMNVEV (reference sequence). There are 12 residues in the CDR3. CDR3 nucleotide sequence: TGTGCCAGCAGTGGGGACAGCTATGGCTACACCTTC. Its translation is CASSGDSYGYTF.

The chain employs TRBV19 and TRBJ1-4; 9 bases are a match to TRBD1. CDR1 LNHDA and CDR2 SQIVND come from the germline V gene (reference sequence). Trimming at V came to 3 bases and at J to 1 base, leaving 0 bases not matched to a gene. The CDR3 is made up of 15 amino acids. CDR3 amino acids: CASSMTGGTNEKLFF. The CDR3 nucleotides are TGTGCCAGTAGTATGACAGGGGGAACTAATGAAAAACTGTTTTTT.

This clone was detected once. The gene calls are TRBV19 and TRBJ1-1; D perhaps matches TRBD1 (5 bases). The CDR3 runs 11 residues. CDR1 LNHDA and CDR2 SQIVND come from the germline V gene (reference sequence). V shed 10 bases and J shed 8 bases, with 14 bases lying between them. CDR3 amino acids: CATHHWGEAFF. The CDR3 DNA is TGTGCCACTCATCATTGGGGGGAAGCTTTCTTT.

This clone was found once. This chain joins TRBV7-6 and TRBJ2-3, with a possible D match to TRBD2 (5 bases). CDR1 SGHVS and CDR2 FNYEAQ come from the germline V gene. This CDR3 spans 13 amino acids. Between the trimmed V and J ends, which lost 5 bases and 5 bases, there was a span of 11 bases. This CDR3 is CASSQKEVDTQYF. CDR3 nucleotide sequence: TGTGCCAGCAGCCAAAAGGAGGTAGATACGCAGTATTTT.

The chain is built from TRBV11-3 and TRBJ1-1; tentatively, D is TRBD1 (5 bases). CDR1 is SGHNT and CDR2 is YENEEA in the germline V gene. V lost 3 bases and J 1 base, leaving 9 bases between the germline ends. CDR3 length: 14 amino acids. The CDR3: CASSFGGSNTEAFF. The DNA for the CDR3 is TGTGCCAGCAGCTTTGGGGGGTCGAACACTGAAGCTTTCTTT.

The rearrangement joins TRBV10-3 to TRBJ1-2; D unclear. Between the trimmed V and J ends, which lost 7 bases and 4 bases, there was a span of 10 bases. This CDR3 has 12 amino acids. Germline lookup yields CDR1 ENHRY and CDR2 SYGVKD. Written as DNA, the CDR3 is TGTGCCATCACTTCCGATCCCTATGGCTACACCTTC. As protein: CAITSDPYGYTF.

With respect to this clone: The sample contains more than one DNA sequence encoding this CDR3. The chain links TRBV11-2 to TRBJ2-7; possibly TRBD1 or TRBD2 for D (5 bases each). CDR1 is SGHAT and CDR2 is FQNNGV in the germline V gene. The CDR3 is 12 amino acids. V was cut by 1 base and J by 7 bases, with 8 bases left in between. The CDR3 here is CASSLVEGEQYF. In DNA form, the CDR3 reads TGTGCCAGCAGCTTAGTCGAGGGGGAGCAGTACTTC.

The chain has TRBV11-2 and TRBJ2-4; TRBD1 aligns across 9 bases. The junction had 6 bases not matched to a gene; V was cut back by 5 bases and J by 7 bases. CDR1 is SGHAT and CDR2 is FQNNGV in the germline V gene. The CDR3 has 14 residues. Here the CDR3 reads CASSMTGGLNIQYF. In DNA, the CDR3 is TGTGCCAGCAGCATGACAGGGGGTTTGAACATTCAGTACTTC.

The CDR3: CANSPTGTNYGYTF. CDR3 in DNA: TGTGCCAACTCCCCCACGGGAACTAACTATGGCTACACCTTC. The rearrangement uses TRBV28 and TRBJ1-2; no reliable D call. The CDR3 is 14 residues long. Trimming removed 10 bases at V and 0 bases at J, with 15 bases between. The germline V gene has CDR1 MDHEN and CDR2 SYDVKM.

This clone is categorized as medium-sized (0.01 to 0.1%). This chain links TRBV7-9 with TRBJ2-5, with unresolved D. V was shortened by 8 bases and J by 5 bases, with 15 bases between the two germline ends. Germline V gene sequence: CDR1 SEHNR, CDR2 FQNEAQ (reference sequence). This CDR3 region has 13 residues. The CDR3 loop reads CASSGPSRETQYF. For the CDR3, the DNA is TGTGCCAGCTCAGGCCCGTCCCGTGAGACCCAGTACTTC.

The J gene is TRBJ2-2, the V gene TRBV5-1; D gene unclear. With 5 bases removed from V and 5 bases from J, the gap between germline ends came to 7 bases. The germline V gene has CDR1 SGHRS and CDR2 YFSETQ. This CDR3 comprises 12 residues. CDR3 in amino acids: CASSAETGELFF. The CDR3 nucleotides are TGCGCCAGCAGTGCAGAGACCGGGGAGCTGTTTTTT. Full variable domain (missing parts from reference TRBV5-1 and TRBJ2-2): KAGVTQTPRYLIKTRGQQVTLSCSPISGHRSVSWYQQTPGQGLQFLFEYFSETQRNKGNFPGRFSGRQFSNSRSEMNVSTLELGDSALYLCASSAETGELFFGEGSRLTVL.

The V gene is TRBV11-3, the J gene TRBJ2-2; tentative D call: TRBD2 (5 bases). The germline CDR1 and CDR2 sequences are SGHNT and YENEEA. Trimming stripped 6 bases from V and 7 bases from J, with 15 bases between. The CDR3 sequence is 14 residues long. CDR3 coding DNA: TGTGCCAGCAGTCCCACCCCTAGCATCGGGGAGCTGTTTTTT. This gives the protein CASSPTPSIGELFF.

This clone was seen a handful of times. This sequence joins TRBV5-6 and TRBJ1-2; 9 nucleotides agree with TRBD1. The ends lost 3 bases at V and 8 bases at J; junction bases unmatched: 5. Per germline, CDR1 SGHDT and CDR2 YYEEEE. This CDR3 contains 13 residues. The CDR3 here is CASSSQGARGYTF. In DNA, the CDR3 is TGTGCCAGCAGCTCACAGGGGGCGCGGGGCTACACCTTC.